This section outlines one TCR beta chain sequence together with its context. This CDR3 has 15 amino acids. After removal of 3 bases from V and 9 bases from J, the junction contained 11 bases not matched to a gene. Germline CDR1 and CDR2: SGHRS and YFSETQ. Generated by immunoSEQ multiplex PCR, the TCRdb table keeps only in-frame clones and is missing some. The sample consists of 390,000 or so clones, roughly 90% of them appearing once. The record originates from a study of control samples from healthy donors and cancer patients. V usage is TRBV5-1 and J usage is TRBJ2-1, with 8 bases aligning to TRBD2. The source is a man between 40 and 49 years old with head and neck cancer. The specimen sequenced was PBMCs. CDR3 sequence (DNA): TGCGCCAGCAGCTCCTCGGGCGAGCGGGGGCGTGAGCAGTTCTTC. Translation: CASSSSGERGREQFF.